This TCR beta chain was recorded in a study of OX40 agonist ivuxolimab in advanced cancers. About the research overall: Ivuxolimab is a fully human IgG2 antibody that activates OX40 (CD134). Study findings and constraints: At doses 0.1 to 3.0 mg/kg, CD4+ and CD8+ clones expanded.

Germline lookup yields CDR1 SGHAT and CDR2 FQNNGV. Trimming pared 6 bases from V and 6 bases from J, leaving 8 bases between. CDR3 length: 12 residues. Assay: immunoSEQ multiplex PCR; the TCRdb copy retains only in-frame clones and omits some. The sample has about 90,000 clones; around 90% are singletons. In the case of this clone: The antigen is undetermined.

The rearrangement uses TRBV11-2 and TRBJ2-2; maybe TRBD2 (5 bases). The receptor was derived from an adult with an advanced solid tumor such as melanoma, head and neck, liver or kidney cancer. Source: CD4+ or CD8+ T cells sorted from blood, taken in a trial of the OX40 agonist ivuxolimab. The CDR3 protein is CASRREPGELFF. Written as DNA, the CDR3 is TGTGCCAGCAGGAGGGAGCCCGGGGAGCTGTTTTTT.